Below, one T cell receptor beta chain is given with its context. Its antigen is not known. This record belongs to a study of regulatory T cells in long-lasting Graves disease. Study-wide results and caveats: Repertoires from persistent disease leaned toward TRBV28, TRBJ1-2 and TRBJ2-5. Patients with persistent Graves' had lower TCR diversity than newly diagnosed patients. Few sampled subjects may have lowered accuracy.

Time point here: newly diagnosed GD, antithyroid drugs for less than 3 months. From PBMCs, RNA was extracted and then used to make the TCR library. V lost 1 base, J lost 4 bases, and 8 bases lay in between. Germline V gene data show CDR1 as LNHNV and CDR2 as YYDKDF (reference sequence). The length of the CDR3 is 13 residues. Construction of TCR beta libraries relied on iRepertoire HTBI primers and on Arm-PCR targeting CDR3 regions. TCRdb itself ran the multiplex PCR reads through MiXCR, one entry per CDR3 protein. The profile shows around 500,000 distinct CDR3 sequences, roughly 14% of them singletons. The sample also formed part of further work on T cells in Graves' hyperthyroidism and ophthalmopathy. As reported in that work: A set of HTBI primers served as the primers for a first-round RT-PCR of the TCR CDR3.

This TCR was recovered from a man between 25 and 39 years old with Graves disease. Sequenced material: peripheral blood mononuclear cells (PBMCs), taken at new diagnosis, from a patient treated with antithyroid drugs. This chain connects TRBV15 to TRBJ2-7, with unresolved D. CDR3 in DNA: TGTGCCACCAGCAGAGTGGGCAGGTACGAGCAGTACTTC. Its protein product is CATSRVGRYEQYF.